These T cell receptor beta chains were read from a single sample in a study of T cells in Graves' hyperthyroidism and ophthalmopathy. TCRdb called the multiplex PCR reads again in MiXCR, with one record for every CDR3 protein. The table includes 350,000 or so distinct CDR3 sequences, 15% to 20% detected once. Input material: blood. All receptors derive from a woman in her 50s with Graves' hyperthyroidism. Both conserved end residues are trimmed from each CDR3. The order of the fields is CDR3 protein, D gene, J gene, V gene. A D gene is named only where the DNA matches it firmly.

CDR3 protein: ASSLVYSTDTQY
D gene: .
J gene: TRBJ2-3
V gene: TRBV12-3/TRBV12-4

CDR3 protein: ASSSDGHFGETQY
D gene: .
J gene: TRBJ2-5
V gene: TRBV11-1

CDR3 protein: ASRTLVGNTEAF
D gene: .
J gene: TRBJ1-1
V gene: TRBV6-1

CDR3 protein: ASSSLTTGYDHEQY
D gene: TRBD1
J gene: TRBJ2-7
V gene: TRBV7-9

CDR3 protein: ASTLTGVATEAF
D gene: TRBD1
J gene: TRBJ1-1
V gene: TRBV12-3/TRBV12-4

CDR3 protein: ASRAIGGGTEAF
D gene: .
J gene: TRBJ1-1
V gene: TRBV2

CDR3 protein: ASSSGTGGATNEKLF
D gene: TRBD1
J gene: TRBJ1-4
V gene: TRBV7-9

CDR3 protein: ASSLSESSGNTIY
D gene: .
J gene: TRBJ1-3
V gene: TRBV18

CDR3 protein: ASSPLGTGDGETQY
D gene: .
J gene: TRBJ2-5
V gene: TRBV3-1

CDR3 protein: ASSVAGADEKLF
D gene: .
J gene: TRBJ1-4
V gene: TRBV9

CDR3 protein: ASSSTGILYEQY
D gene: .
J gene: TRBJ2-7
V gene: TRBV11-2

CDR3 protein: ASSLGAGQLGTQY
D gene: .
J gene: TRBJ2-3
V gene: TRBV12-3/TRBV12-4

CDR3 protein: ASQTRELSDTQY
D gene: .
J gene: TRBJ2-3
V gene: TRBV2

CDR3 protein: ASSPPWGDTQY
D gene: .
J gene: TRBJ2-3
V gene: TRBV27

CDR3 protein: ASSPGAGTDTQY
D gene: .
J gene: TRBJ2-3
V gene: TRBV7-9

CDR3 protein: ASNLAGDLYEQY
D gene: TRBD2
J gene: TRBJ2-7
V gene: TRBV2

CDR3 protein: ASSLYRDGSTDTQY
D gene: .
J gene: TRBJ2-3
V gene: TRBV7-9

CDR3 protein: ASNQGGPGELF
D gene: .
J gene: TRBJ2-2
V gene: TRBV12-3/TRBV12-4

CDR3 protein: ASSLSPEGLTEAF
D gene: .
J gene: TRBJ1-1
V gene: TRBV5-1

CDR3 protein: SARVQGQPQH
D gene: TRBD1
J gene: TRBJ1-5
V gene: TRBV20-1

CDR3 protein: ASSRQTAGNAQY
D gene: .
J gene: TRBJ2-3
V gene: TRBV11-2

CDR3 protein: ASSLNVAGRNEQF
D gene: .
J gene: TRBJ2-1
V gene: TRBV11-1